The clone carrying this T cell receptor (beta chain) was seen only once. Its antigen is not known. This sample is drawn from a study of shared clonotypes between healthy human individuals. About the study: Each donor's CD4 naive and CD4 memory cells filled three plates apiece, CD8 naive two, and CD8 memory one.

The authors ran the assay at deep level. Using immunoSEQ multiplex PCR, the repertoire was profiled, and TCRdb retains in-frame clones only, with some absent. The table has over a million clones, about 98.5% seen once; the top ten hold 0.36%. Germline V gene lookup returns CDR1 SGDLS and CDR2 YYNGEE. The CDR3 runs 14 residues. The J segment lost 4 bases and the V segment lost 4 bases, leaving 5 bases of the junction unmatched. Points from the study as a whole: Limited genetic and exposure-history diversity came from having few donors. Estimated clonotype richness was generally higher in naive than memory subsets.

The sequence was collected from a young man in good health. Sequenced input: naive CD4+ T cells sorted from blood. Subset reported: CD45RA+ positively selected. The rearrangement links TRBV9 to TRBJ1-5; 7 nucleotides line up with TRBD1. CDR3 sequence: CASSPDRENQPQHF. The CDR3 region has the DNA TGTGCCAGCAGCCCTGACAGGGAGAATCAGCCCCAGCATTTT.